The clone carrying this TCR beta chain occurred many times. A read error may produce the germline difference seen at one junction end. This CDR3 spans 11 amino acids. Germline CDR1 and CDR2: SEHNR and FQNEAQ (reference sequence). The data were taken from a study of naive and memory T cell subsets. Four PCR rounds used nested alpha and beta constant region primers plus the SP2 primer. Reverse transcription of blood and skin TCR RNA was primed at alpha and beta constant regions. One entry per CDR3 protein, called by TCRdb with MiXCR from the 5' RACE reads. The sample contains tens of thousands of distinct CDR3 sequences, approximately 4.5% of which appear only once. An oligonucleotide containing a UMI was ligated to the 3' end of TCR cDNA. Whole-blood samples were about 2.5 ml of peripheral blood from healthy adult volunteers. Input was roughly 1 to 1000 ng of DNase-treated total RNA without cell sorting.

The TCR sequence derives from a female donor in good health. V and J are TRBV7-9 and TRBJ2-1; D is undetermined. The CDR3 loop is CASSPDGIRFF. The CDR3 nucleotides read TGTGCCAGCAGCCCAGATGGGATCCGTTTTTTC.